The 20 T cell receptor beta chains below were found in one sample sequenced in a study of control samples from healthy donors and cancer patients. Clones were sequenced by immunoSEQ multiplex PCR, and TCRdb holds only the in-frame ones, with some missing. The profile shows around 78,000 clones, roughly 93% of them singletons. Material: blood. Every receptor here comes from a woman younger than 30 in good health.

The genes are TRBV7-9 and TRBJ2-1, with D perhaps matching TRBD2 (6 bases). This CDR3 is 15 amino acids long. The germline V and J ends were trimmed by 5 bases and 6 bases, with 17 bases remaining between them. Germline lookup yields CDR1 SEHNR and CDR2 FQNEAQ (reference sequence). Written as DNA, the CDR3 is TGTGCCAGCAGCAAACATTCCGGGACTTTCAATGAGCAGTTCTTC. This translates into CASSKHSGTFNEQFF.

The sample holds one count of this clone. The V gene is TRBV7-9, the J gene TRBJ1-2, with 10 bases fitting TRBD1. Germline trimming cut 3 bases from V and 11 bases from J; bases unmatched to any gene: 3. This CDR3 has 12 residues. The germline CDR1 and CDR2 sequences are SEHNR and FQNEAQ (reference sequence). The CDR3 DNA sequence: TGTGCCAGCAGCTTTGGGACAGGGGCTTACACCTTC. Its protein product is CASSFGTGAYTF.

This clone appeared a few times. The J gene is TRBJ1-4, the V gene TRBV28; TRBD1 agrees at 7 bases. This CDR3 is built from 14 residues. Germline V gene sequence: CDR1 MDHEN, CDR2 SYDVKM. With V trimmed by 2 bases and J by 9 bases, 6 bases remained unmatched. The CDR3 DNA reads TGTGCCAGCAGTTTAGGGGGGGACAGCCAAAAACTGTTTTTT. It codes for CASSLGGDSQKLFF.

The chain uses TRBV5-4 and TRBJ2-5; possibly TRBD1 for D (7 bases). V was cut by 1 base and J by 7 bases, with 17 bases left in between. The CDR3 is made up of 15 amino acids. Germline-derived CDR1 and CDR2 are SGHNT and YYREEE (reference sequence). CDR3 loop: CASSLPGRQGGTQYF. The DNA of the CDR3 is TGTGCCAGCAGCTTGCCGGGGAGACAGGGAGGGACCCAGTACTTC.

V and J are TRBV10-3 and TRBJ1-3; the match to TRBD1 covers 7 bases. V lost 3 bases, J lost 0 bases, and 8 bases stayed unmatched. The germline gives CDR1 ENHRY, CDR2 SYGVKD. There are 17 residues in the CDR3. The CDR3 nucleotides read TGTGCCATCAGTGATTGGACAGGAGGGCTCTCTGGAAACACCATATATTTT. Translated, it gives CAISDWTGGLSGNTIYF.

The V gene is TRBV6-5, the J gene TRBJ1-6; unclear D gene. Germline CDR1 reads MNHEY; CDR2 reads SVGAGI. The CDR3 covers 16 residues. Trimming pared 2 bases from V and 9 bases from J, leaving 17 bases between. The DNA for the CDR3 is TGTGCCAGCAGTTACGGGTCCTCGGGTCGGGCTTCACCCCTCCACTTT. Translation gives CASSYGSSGRASPLHF.

CDR3 loop: CASSPTEYNQPQHF. The DNA of the CDR3 is TGTGCCAGCAGTCCGACAGAGTACAATCAGCCCCAGCATTTT. The chain recombines TRBV6-2 or TRBV6-3 with TRBJ1-5; D may be TRBD1 (5 bases). Germline assignment: CDR1 MNHEY and CDR2 SVGEGT. V gave up 5 bases and J gave up 3 bases, with 11 bases separating them. This CDR3 has 14 amino acids.

J is TRBJ1-1 and V is TRBV6-6, with 7 bases fitting TRBD1. The germline V gene has CDR1 MNHNY and CDR2 SVGAGI (reference sequence). CDR3 length: 14 residues. V was clipped by 2 bases and J by 0 bases; unmatched bases: 0. Here the CDR3 reads CASSYGQVNTEAFF. The CDR3 coding sequence is TGTGCCAGCAGTTACGGACAGGTGAACACTGAAGCTTTCTTT.

This rearrangement joins TRBV6-5 to TRBJ2-5; 7 bases agree with TRBD1. The junction had 4 bases not matched to a gene; V was cut back by 5 bases and J by 4 bases. Germline V lookup: CDR1 MNHEY, CDR2 SVGAGI. CDR3 length equals 13 residues. Here the CDR3 DNA reads TGTGCCAGCAGTAGACGACAGGGAGAGACCCAGTACTTC. It translates to CASSRRQGETQYF.

The V and J genes are TRBV7-9 and TRBJ2-1, with 7 nucleotides matching TRBD1. Unmatched junction bases numbered 20, after V lost 5 bases and J lost 10 bases. CDR1 and CDR2 (germline): SEHNR, FQNEAQ (reference sequence). CDR3 length equals 17 residues. The CDR3 spells CASSPRTGQSHAWEQFF. Written as DNA, the CDR3 is TGTGCCAGCAGCCCAAGGACGGGACAGTCCCACGCGTGGGAGCAGTTCTTC.

The chain is built from TRBV5-6 and TRBJ1-3; D is perhaps TRBD1 (5 bases). Per germline, CDR1 SGHDT and CDR2 YYEEEE. The V end lost 2 bases, the J end lost 3 bases, and 15 bases lay between the germline ends. There are 16 residues in the CDR3. CDR3 in DNA: TGTGCCAGCAGCTTAGTCATGAGGGGCAGTGGAAACACCATATATTTT. Translating gives CASSLVMRGSGNTIYF.

This clone occurred once. V and J are TRBV4-3 and TRBJ1-5; 7 nucleotides agree with TRBD1. Germline lookup yields CDR1 LGHNA and CDR2 YSLEER. This CDR3 contains 15 residues. With 4 bases clipped from V and 3 bases from J, the junction kept 6 bases outside the gene matches. The DNA of the CDR3 is TGCGCCAGCAGCCGGGGCAGGGGGGACAATCAGCCCCAGCATTTT. Its protein is CASSRGRGDNQPQHF.

The V call is TRBV2, the J call TRBJ1-2; a possible D gene is TRBD1 (6 bases). V lost 1 base to trimming and J lost 3 bases, with 12 bases between them. The CDR3 sequence is 15 residues long. The germline V gene encodes CDR1 SNHLY and CDR2 FYNNEI. The CDR3 loop is CASSEGKGVDYGYTF. CDR3 nucleotides: TGTGCCAGCAGTGAAGGAAAGGGGGTGGACTATGGCTACACCTTC.

The CDR3 here is CASSPLGAQGAVTF. CDR3 in DNA: TGTGCCAGCAGCCCATTAGGGGCGCAAGGAGCGGTCACCTTC. The chain couples TRBV3-1 (or the pseudogene TRBV3-2) to TRBJ1-2; tentatively, D is TRBD1 (5 bases). V was cut by 4 bases and J by 13 bases, with 22 bases left in between. This CDR3 region has 14 residues. Germline CDR1 LGHDT, CDR2 YNNKEL (reference sequence).

The chain employs TRBV6-1 and TRBJ2-1; 8 positions agree with TRBD1. After removal of 1 base from V and 4 bases from J, the junction contained 6 bases not matched to a gene. Germline values: CDR1 MNHNS, CDR2 SASEGT. The CDR3 length is 16 residues. The CDR3 DNA follows: TGTGCCAGCAGTGAAGTCTTCGGGACAGGTTACAATGAGCAGTTCTTC. Its protein is CASSEVFGTGYNEQFF.

The V and J genes are TRBV18 and TRBJ2-5; D is unclear. CDR3 length equals 12 residues. Per germline, CDR1 KGHSH and CDR2 LQKENI. V lost 3 bases, J lost 5 bases, and 7 bases lay in between. In nucleotides, the CDR3 is TGTGCCAGCTCACCCGTTGGGGAGACCCAGTACTTC. This codes for CASSPVGETQYF.

The rearrangement joins TRBV4-3 to TRBJ2-3; D possibly corresponds to TRBD1 (5 bases). Trimming took off 4 bases at V and 7 bases at J, with 18 bases between the two ends. This CDR3 spans 15 amino acids. The germline V gene has CDR1 LGHNA and CDR2 YSLEER. CDR3 protein: CASSPGRGNDNTQYF. As DNA, the CDR3 is TGCGCCAGCAGCCCGGGTAGGGGAAACGATAATACGCAGTATTTT.

The J gene is TRBJ2-2, the V gene TRBV12-3 or TRBV12-4; no reliable D call. The CDR3 totals 13 residues. V dropped 8 bases and J dropped 0 bases, with 7 bases sitting between them. This CDR3 is CASVEANTGELFF. Here the CDR3 DNA reads TGTGCCAGCGTCGAGGCGAACACCGGGGAGCTGTTTTTT.

The chain is built from TRBV14 and TRBJ2-7; the D is unclear. V was clipped by 1 base and J by 0 bases, with 16 bases between them. Germline CDR1 reads SGHDN; CDR2 reads FVKESK. CDR3 length equals 17 residues. CDR3 residues: CASSQVALAVGSYEQYF. The CDR3 DNA sequence: TGTGCCAGCAGCCAAGTTGCCTTGGCCGTGGGCTCCTACGAGCAGTACTTC.

This chain joins TRBV9 and TRBJ2-1; D possibly corresponds to TRBD2 (6 bases). Germline CDR1 is SGDLS and CDR2 is YYNGEE. Between the trimmed V and J ends, which lost 3 bases and 3 bases, there was a span of 19 bases. This CDR3 is 17 amino acids long. CDR3 nucleotides: TGTGCCAGCAGCGATCAGACCGGCGGAGGGATCTACAATGAGCAGTTCTTC. Encoded protein: CASSDQTGGGIYNEQFF. Full variable domain (rest looked up from reference TRBV9 and TRBJ2-1): DSGVTQTPKHLITATGQRVTLRCSPRSGDLSVYWYQQSLDQGLQFLIQYYNGEERAKGNILERFSAQQFPDLHSELNLSSLELGDSALYFCASSDQTGGGIYNEQFFGPGTRLTVL.